A single sample gave rise to the 7 T cell receptor beta chains below, sequenced in a study of T cells after yellow fever vaccination (dated by TCRdb to 2018 to 2020). The library relied on 5' RACE. Sequencing relied on an Illumina NovaSeq 6000. TCRdb trimmed the raw reads at Q25, called clones with MiXCR and kept productive beta chains. Each CDR3 protein gets just one entry, which takes the most common genes and DNA from the rows behind it. For this sample the table gives some 120,000 distinct CDR3 sequences, of which 13% to 15% were detected only once. The ten most abundant clones make up around 40% of the sample. Per the publication, the treatment or condition label means: live attenuated yellow fever vaccine strain. The specimen comprised CD8+ T cells sorted from PBMCs, sampled 5 days after the yellow fever booster vaccination. The receptor source for this set is a man younger than 35 who received the YFV17D yellow fever vaccine.

In its sample, this clonotype was seen a few times. The chain recombines TRBV27 with TRBJ2-3; 16 bases map to TRBD2. The CDR3 is made up of 17 amino acids. CDR1 is MNHEY, CDR2 SMNVEV, per germline (reference sequence). J gave up 5 bases and V 5 bases, and 7 bases lay outside the gene matches. The CDR3 nucleotides are TGTGCCAGCAGTGCTCCGGGACTAGCGGGGGGGCAAGATACGCAGTATTTT. It yields the protein CASSAPGLAGGQDTQYF.

The CDR3 DNA reads TGTGCCAGCAGTTTAGGGTTCTCAGGGAGAGAGACCCAGTACTTC. It specifies CASSLGFSGRETQYF. The genes are TRBV12-3 or TRBV12-4 and TRBJ2-5; D may match TRBD1 or TRBD2 (5 bases each). Trimming removed 1 base at V and 4 bases at J, with 13 bases between. CDR3 length equals 15 residues.

This clonotype was observed a handful of times. J is TRBJ2-3 and V is TRBV4-3; 7 nucleotides match TRBD1. Germline V gives CDR1 LGHNA, CDR2 YSLEER. J was trimmed by 2 bases and V by 3 bases; bases with no gene match: 8. The CDR3 totals 16 residues. The chain's CDR3 is CASSQIRGQPTDTQYF. CDR3 nucleotide sequence: TGCGCCAGCAGCCAGATCCGGGGACAGCCCACAGATACGCAGTATTTT.

This clonotype has more than one count but fewer than ten. The rearrangement uses TRBV12-3 or TRBV12-4 and TRBJ2-3, with D tentatively TRBD2 (6 bases). Trimming removed 0 bases at V and 5 bases at J, with 12 bases between. The CDR3 has 15 residues. CDR3 sequence reads: CASSLASRDLDTQYF. The CDR3 DNA follows: TGTGCCAGCAGTTTAGCGAGTAGGGACTTAGATACGCAGTATTTT.

The chain carries TRBV25-1 and TRBJ2-5; D may be TRBD1 or TRBD2 (6 bases each). Trimming cost V 10 bases and J 4 bases, with 10 bases left between them. Germline values: CDR1 MGHDK, CDR2 SYGVNS. There are 11 residues in the CDR3. CDR3 protein: CATGAGETQYF. For the CDR3, the DNA is TGTGCCACGGGGGCCGGAGAGACCCAGTACTTC.

The rearrangement links TRBV4-2 to TRBJ2-5, with D possibly called TRBD1 or TRBD2 (6 bases each). Germline V gene sequence: CDR1 LGHNA, CDR2 YNFKEQ. The CDR3 runs 15 residues. V lost 5 bases, J lost 5 bases, and 18 bases lay in between. For the CDR3, the DNA is TGTGCCAGCAGCTCTTTCGGAACGGGGGCGGAGACCCAGTACTTC. It is translated as CASSSFGTGAETQYF.

This clonotype has just a few counts. This chain connects TRBV25-1 to TRBJ2-2; D remains unclear. This CDR3 spans 16 amino acids. CDR1 MGHDK and CDR2 SYGVNS come from the germline V gene. V lost 0 bases to trimming and J lost 4 bases, with 12 bases between them. CDR3 bases: TGTGCCAGCAGTGAATATGAAAGCCCGGTCACCGGGGAGCTGTTTTTT. Translating gives CASSEYESPVTGELFF.